The rows below give T cell receptor beta chains drawn from one sample of a study of OX40 agonist ivuxolimab in advanced cancers. Generated by immunoSEQ multiplex PCR, the TCRdb table keeps only in-frame clones and is missing some. The sample consists of about 71,000 clones, about 93% of them appearing once. The sequencing used CD4+ or CD8+ T cells sorted from blood, collected in a trial of the OX40 agonist ivuxolimab. The receptors stem from an adult with an advanced solid tumor such as melanoma, head and neck, liver or kidney cancer. The CDR3 runs from the conserved cysteine through the conserved F or W. A D gene is named only where the DNA matches it firmly. Clone size is not always given. Where it is, it says once, few, many or a class for expanded clones.

j_call	clone_size	v_call	d_call	cdr3_aa	cdr3_nt
TRBJ2-5	NA	TRBV7-2	NA	CASSPGTPLEYF	TGTGCCAGCAGTCCCGGGACACCCTTGGAGTACTTC
TRBJ1-1	once	TRBV7-9	TRBD1	CASTSVAGGPEAFF	TGTGCCAGCACATCCGTGGCAGGGGGCCCTGAAGCTTTCTTT
TRBJ2-7	NA	TRBV19	NA	CASSIGQELYEQYF	TGTGCCAGTAGTATAGGTCAGGAACTCTACGAGCAGTACTTC
TRBJ1-5	NA	TRBV5-6	NA	CASSLQVRSSNQPQHF	TGTGCCAGCAGTCTTCAGGTGAGGTCAAGCAATCAGCCCCAGCATTTT
TRBJ2-7	NA	TRBV2	NA	CASRGGWSSYEQYF	TGTGCCAGCAGGGGGGGTTGGAGCTCCTACGAGCAGTACTTC
TRBJ1-4	NA	TRBV27	NA	CASSLKGHKSFATNEKLFF	TGTGCCAGCAGTTTAAAGGGACACAAAAGTTTTGCAACTAATGAAAAACTGTTTTTT
TRBJ1-1	once	TRBV6-5	NA	CASSYDHTEAFF	TGTGCCAGCAGTTACGATCACACTGAAGCTTTCTTT
TRBJ2-3	NA	TRBV6-5	NA	CASSELPVDTQYF	TGTGCCAGCAGTGAACTCCCCGTAGATACGCAGTATTTT
TRBJ1-1	once	TRBV27	NA	CASSLTTAVGTEAFF	TGTGCCAGCAGCCTTACCACCGCGGTGGGCACTGAAGCTTTCTTT
TRBJ2-5	NA	TRBV6-5	TRBD1	CASSYSGTGKTQYF	TGTGCCAGCAGTTACTCGGGGACAGGGAAGACCCAGTACTTC
TRBJ2-1	NA	TRBV5-1	TRBD1	CASSPTGETYNEQFF	TGCGCCAGCAGCCCTACAGGGGAGACCTACAATGAGCAGTTCTTC
TRBJ1-1	once	TRBV27	TRBD1	CASSRQGLMNTEAFF	TGTGCCAGCAGTCGACAGGGACTTATGAACACTGAAGCTTTCTTT
TRBJ2-1	NA	TRBV7-8	NA	CASSLARDHSYNEQFF	TGTGCCAGCAGCTTAGCGCGGGACCACTCCTACAATGAGCAGTTCTTC
TRBJ1-5	NA	TRBV4-3	NA	CASSLGWAGQYQPQHF	TGCGCCAGCAGCCTAGGTTGGGCAGGGCAGTATCAGCCCCAGCATTTT
TRBJ2-3	NA	TRBV4-1	NA	CASSQGGPGPDTQYF	TGCGCCAGCAGCCAGGGGGGCCCCGGGCCAGATACGCAGTATTTT
TRBJ2-7	NA	TRBV9	NA	CASSAPTEAREQYF	TGTGCCAGCAGCGCCCCAACAGAGGCCCGCGAGCAGTACTTC
TRBJ2-2	once	TRBV2	NA	CASRDYDTGELFF	TGTGCCAGCAGGGACTATGACACCGGGGAGCTGTTTTTT
TRBJ1-3	NA	TRBV2	NA	CASGGGTHSGNTIYF	TGTGCCAGCGGGGGTGGAACACACTCTGGAAACACCATATATTTT
TRBJ1-2	NA	TRBV7-9	NA	CASSPSVGRGRDYGYTF	TGTGCCAGCAGCCCCTCGGTGGGGAGGGGACGAGACTATGGCTACACCTTC
TRBJ2-7	NA	TRBV5-1	TRBD1	CASSGGTGAYEQYF	TGCGCCAGCAGCGGTGGTACAGGGGCCTACGAGCAGTACTTC
TRBJ1-1	NA	TRBV7-2	NA	CASSPASSLSKSTEAFF	TGTGCCAGCAGCCCAGCGTCCTCACTCTCTAAATCCACTGAAGCTTTCTTT
TRBJ2-3	NA	TRBV2	TRBD1	CASSEQGASTDTQYF	TGTGCCAGCAGTGAACAGGGGGCCAGCACAGATACGCAGTATTTT
TRBJ1-1	NA	TRBV9	NA	CASSVQGGTEAFF	TGTGCCAGCAGCGTCCAGGGAGGCACTGAAGCTTTCTTT
TRBJ2-1	NA	TRBV7-6	TRBD1	CASSLATGGVGNEQFF	TGTGCCAGCAGCTTAGCGACAGGGGGAGTGGGCAATGAGCAGTTCTTC
TRBJ1-1	NA	TRBV9	TRBD1	CASSGTGGNLEAFF	TGTGCCAGCAGCGGGACAGGGGGCAACCTTGAAGCTTTCTTT
TRBJ1-2	NA	TRBV4-1	NA	CASSQARGLWAGYTF	TGCGCCAGCAGCCAGGCCCGGGGGCTATGGGCCGGCTACACCTTC
TRBJ2-1	NA	TRBV5-6	NA	CASSLEGGTYNEQFF	TGTGCCAGCAGCTTGGAAGGGGGGACGTACAATGAGCAGTTCTTC
TRBJ1-2	NA	TRBV7-9	TRBD1	CASSSGGTANYGYTF	TGTGCCAGCAGCTCTGGGGGGACAGCTAACTATGGCTACACCTTC
TRBJ2-7	once	TRBV30	NA	CAWSINDNSYEQYF	TGTGCCTGGAGTATAAATGACAACTCCTACGAGCAGTACTTC
TRBJ2-1	NA	TRBV4-3	TRBD1	CASSQDVGQGYEQFF	TGCGCCAGCAGCCAAGATGTAGGACAGGGGTATGAGCAGTTCTTC
TRBJ1-1	NA	TRBV4-3	NA	CASSQDSGPGVENTEAFF	TGCGCCAGCAGCCAAGATTCGGGACCGGGAGTAGAAAACACTGAAGCTTTCTTT
TRBJ1-3	NA	TRBV7-9	NA	CASSLDESSGNTIYF	TGTGCCAGCAGCTTAGATGAGAGCTCTGGAAACACCATATATTTT
TRBJ2-3	NA	TRBV27	NA	CASSLHFGLRTDTQYF	TGTGCCAGCAGTTTACATTTTGGCCTTCGCACAGATACGCAGTATTTT
TRBJ2-7	NA	TRBV7-8	TRBD1	CASSSAPSQGSYEQYF	TGTGCCAGCAGCTCCGCACCTTCACAGGGGTCCTACGAGCAGTACTTC
TRBJ1-5	NA	TRBV6-1	NA	CASSEQGYNQPQHF	TGTGCCAGCAGTGAACAGGGATACAATCAGCCCCAGCATTTT
TRBJ2-2	NA	TRBV7-3	NA	CASSLRVGELFF	TGTGCCAGCAGCTTAAGGGTCGGGGAGCTGTTTTTT
TRBJ1-2	NA	TRBV19	NA	CASTPYWGSNNYGYTF	TGTGCCAGTACCCCATACTGGGGTAGCAATAACTATGGCTACACCTTC
TRBJ2-7	NA	TRBV6-5	TRBD1	CASRPGTGDGYEQYF	TGTGCCAGCAGACCCGGGACAGGGGATGGCTACGAGCAGTACTTC
TRBJ2-5	NA	TRBV7-2	NA	CASRLGTGTLQETQYF	TGTGCCAGCAGGTTGGGGACCGGGACACTGCAAGAGACCCAGTACTTC
TRBJ1-3	NA	TRBV9	NA	CASSPRWEYDTIYF	TGTGCCAGCAGCCCCCGGTGGGAGTATGACACCATATATTTT
TRBJ2-3	NA	TRBV13	NA	CASSSPWAQDTQYF	TGTGCCAGCAGCTCCCCGTGGGCCCAGGATACGCAGTATTTT
TRBJ2-7	NA	TRBV27	NA	CASSLSLEIYEQYF	TGTGCCAGCAGTTTAAGTCTTGAGATCTACGAGCAGTACTTC
TRBJ1-5	NA	TRBV30	TRBD1	CAWTKGQGNQPQHF	TGTGCCTGGACCAAAGGACAGGGCAATCAGCCCCAGCATTTT
TRBJ1-2	NA	TRBV7-9	TRBD1	CASSLLTGALQDLYGYTF	TGTGCCAGCAGCTTACTCACAGGGGCCCTACAGGACCTCTATGGCTACACCTTC
TRBJ2-7	NA	TRBV7-6	NA	CASSLGRQPYEQYF	TGTGCCAGCAGCTTAGGGAGACAACCCTACGAGCAGTACTTC
TRBJ1-5	NA	TRBV15	NA	CATSRDKGIHQPQHF	TGTGCCACCAGCAGAGATAAGGGCATCCATCAGCCCCAGCATTTT
TRBJ2-1	NA	TRBV7-9	TRBD2	CASSPRAGGPGNEQFF	TGTGCCAGCAGCCCTCGAGCGGGAGGGCCGGGAAATGAGCAGTTCTTC
TRBJ2-7	NA	TRBV23-1	TRBD2	CASSHPEREIFYEQYF	TGCGCCAGCAGTCATCCCGAGCGGGAAATTTTCTACGAGCAGTACTTC
TRBJ2-5	NA	TRBV13	NA	CASSLKTVEETQYF	TGTGCCAGCAGCTTAAAGACAGTAGAAGAGACCCAGTACTTC
TRBJ1-2	NA	TRBV11-3	NA	CAGKGRSNYGYTF	TGTGCCGGGAAAGGACGGTCTAACTATGGCTACACCTTC
TRBJ1-5	NA	TRBV19	TRBD1	CASTHYGDRSYQPQHF	TGTGCCAGTACCCACTACGGGGACAGGTCATATCAGCCCCAGCATTTT
TRBJ2-1	NA	TRBV6-5	NA	CASGTGDNEQFF	TGTGCCAGCGGAACAGGAGACAATGAGCAGTTCTTC
TRBJ1-1	NA	TRBV19	NA	CASRWGTEAFF	TGTGCCAGTAGATGGGGCACTGAAGCTTTCTTT